The sequence of this T cell receptor (beta chain) was determined in a study of cytomegalovirus exposure and HLA in healthy donors. There were likely unrecorded immune exposures, though donors were nominally healthy when sampled. About this clone: Its specificity is not known.

The study, taken as a whole, reports: Earlier results showed most TCR beta V segments being productive about 87% or about 30% of the time. Later examination showed HLA-associated TCR beta chains had greater clonal expansion than equally common others. Within the data, a cluster of highly shared sequence variants was likely a sequencing artifact.

The CDR3 is 13 residues long. V was clipped by 1 base and J by 10 bases, with 11 bases between them. Per germline, CDR1 SNHLY and CDR2 FYNNEI. Primers included in the PCR were 60 Vbeta and 13 Jbeta primers. Profiled with immunoSEQ multiplex PCR; TCRdb holds only in-frame clones, not every one. The table includes fewer than 150,000 clones, approximately 80% detected once. The source material was PBMCs. The rearrangement links TRBV2 to TRBJ2-1; D gene unclear. This TCR was sampled from a man between 50 and 59 years old in good health and CMV-seronegative. The CDR3 bases are TGTGCCAGCAGTGAAGTCCGGGTCTGGGAGCAGTTCTTC. This gives the protein CASSEVRVWEQFF.